A single sample is the source of the 2 T cell receptor beta chains below, sequenced in a study of response to subunit inactivated influenza vaccine. TCRdb recomputed calls from the RT-PCR reads with MiXCR, one row per CDR3 protein. Of about 530,000 distinct CDR3 sequences listed, about an eighth are singletons. Here the sequenced sample was PBMCs from blood, taken 45 days after vaccination. The source of these receptors is a man aged 50-60 years who received an inactivated influenza vaccine.

The CDR3 region has the DNA TGTGCCAGCAGCGTAGAGGCGGGGCGCACAGATACGCAGTATTTT. This sequence encodes CASSVEAGRTDTQYF. V gene TRBV9 combines with J gene TRBJ2-3; D may be TRBD2 (6 bases). The CDR3 loop spans 15 amino acids. Trimming removed 0 bases from V and 1 base from J, with 9 bases in between. Per germline, CDR1 SGDLS and CDR2 YYNGEE.

This clonotype was seen repeatedly, ten times or more. CDR3 sequence: CATVGIGTAFYEQYF. The CDR3 nucleotides read TGTGCCACCGTCGGGATCGGGACAGCTTTCTACGAGCAGTACTTC. This rearrangement joins TRBV10-3 to TRBJ2-7; 7 bases align to TRBD1. After removal of 10 bases from V and 3 bases from J, the junction contained 15 bases not matched to a gene. The CDR3 contains 15 residues. Germline values: CDR1 ENHRY, CDR2 SYGVKD.